The 21 T cell receptor beta chains below come from one sample, sequenced in a study of early T cells in non-severe SARS-CoV-2 infection. Using its own MiXCR run on the 5' RACE reads, TCRdb lists one record per CDR3 protein. The sample consists of some 38,000 distinct CDR3 sequences, roughly 4.5% of them appearing once. Material: whole blood. Receptors originate from an adult who was a healthcare worker with PCR-confirmed SARS-CoV-2 infection or an uninfected control (not recorded which).

This clonotype turned up a few times. The chain is built from TRBV11-2 and TRBJ2-2; D not resolved. V was clipped by 7 bases and J by 0 bases, with 9 bases between them. The V gene's germline CDR1 is SGHAT and CDR2 FQNNGV. The CDR3 extends over 14 amino acids. CDR3 nucleotide sequence: TGTGCCAGCACAGCTGTCACGAACACCGGGGAGCTGTTTTTT. This encodes CASTAVTNTGELFF.

This clonotype was observed many times. J is TRBJ2-1 and V is TRBV5-4; unclear D gene. The V end lost 0 bases, the J end lost 6 bases, and 4 bases lay between the germline ends. Germline V CDR1 and CDR2: SGHNT, YYREEE (reference sequence). This CDR3 has 12 residues. The CDR3 loop reads CASSLDSNEQFF. The CDR3 bases are TGTGCCAGCAGCTTGGATAGCAATGAGCAGTTCTTC.

This clonotype came up many times. The V call is TRBV29-1, the J call TRBJ1-1; D is perhaps TRBD1 (5 bases). The V and J ends lost 3 bases and 0 bases respectively, with 8 bases between them. Germline V gives CDR1 SQVTM, CDR2 ANQGSEA. There are 13 residues in the CDR3. CDR3 nucleotides: TGCAGCGTTGAGGGGCAGTTGAACACTGAAGCTTTCTTT. This codes for CSVEGQLNTEAFF.

The CDR3 region has the DNA TGCAGCGTAGTACATTCGGGGAGTGGGAACACTGAAGCTTTCTTT. Its protein is CSVVHSGSGNTEAFF. This chain connects TRBV29-1 to TRBJ1-1; unclear D gene. The CDR3 sequence is 15 residues long. Trimming removed 6 bases from V and 1 base from J, with 18 bases in between. The germline gives CDR1 SQVTM, CDR2 ANQGSEA.

The chain carries TRBV7-9 and TRBJ1-4; 8 bases are shared with TRBD1. The CDR3 contains 13 residues. Germline lookup yields CDR1 SEHNR and CDR2 FQNEAQ (reference sequence). The junction had 1 base not matched to a gene; V was cut back by 7 bases and J by 3 bases. The CDR3 DNA is TGTGCCAGCAAGACAGGGGCTAATGAAAAACTGTTTTTT. This encodes CASKTGANEKLFF.

V usage is TRBV7-6 and J usage is TRBJ2-3, with D possibly being TRBD2 (6 bases). The CDR3 covers 14 residues. CDR1 and CDR2 (germline): SGHVS, FNYEAQ. Deletions cut 5 bases from V and 5 bases from J, with 14 bases between. The CDR3 nucleotides are TGTGCCAGCAGCCCTACCCCCGGGGGAGATACGCAGTATTTT. It specifies CASSPTPGGDTQYF.

This clonotype has just a few counts. The genes are TRBV5-4 and TRBJ2-5; D is perhaps TRBD1 or TRBD2 (5 bases each). V was trimmed by 4 bases and J by 3 bases, leaving 13 bases between them. The CDR3 is 14 residues long. The germline V gene encodes CDR1 SGHNT and CDR2 YYREEE (reference sequence). CDR3: CASSPGGAKETQYF. The CDR3 coding sequence is TGTGCCAGCAGCCCTGGGGGAGCTAAAGAGACCCAGTACTTC.

This clonotype was observed at least ten times. This sequence joins TRBV6-5 and TRBJ2-1; perhaps TRBD2 as D (5 bases). The CDR3 spans 11 residues. V was pared by 2 bases and J by 9 bases, with 5 bases between. Germline CDR1 and CDR2: MNHEY and SVGAGI. The CDR3 sequence: CASSYRGEQFF. The CDR3 nucleotides read TGTGCCAGCAGTTACCGGGGTGAGCAGTTCTTC.

The chain uses TRBV18 and TRBJ1-5; no firm D call. Trimming took 4 bases from V and 4 from J, leaving 11 bases between them. This CDR3 has 14 residues. The germline CDR1 and CDR2 sequences are KGHSH and LQKENI. Written as DNA, the CDR3 is TGTGCCAGCTCACTAAACGAGGGTAATCAGCCCCAGCATTTT. Translating gives CASSLNEGNQPQHF. The full variable domain, its missing parts supplied by reference TRBV18 and TRBJ1-5, is NAGVMQNPRHLVRRRGQEARLRCSPMKGHSHVYWYRQLPEEGLKFMVYLQKENIIDESGMPKERFSAEFPKEGPSILRIQQVVRGDSAAYFCASSLNEGNQPQHFGDGTRLSIL.

This clonotype has a count of ten or more. The gene calls are TRBV30 and TRBJ2-1; no clear D gene. This CDR3 has 11 amino acids. V was clipped by 0 bases and J by 9 bases, with 6 bases between them. Germline V gene lookup returns CDR1 GTSNPN and CDR2 SVGIG (reference sequence). CDR3 sequence (DNA): TGTGCCTGGAGTGTTCGCAGTGAGCAGTTCTTC. It specifies CAWSVRSEQFF.

In its sample, this clonotype was seen many times. The chain uses TRBV30 and TRBJ1-1; 7 bases line up with TRBD1. After removal of 5 bases from V and 6 bases from J, the junction contained 6 bases not matched to a gene. This CDR3 spans 12 amino acids. The germline V gene has CDR1 GTSNPN and CDR2 SVGIG (reference sequence). The CDR3, as DNA: TGTGCCTGGGGTCAGGGGGGCGCTGAAGCTTTCTTT. This gives the protein CAWGQGGAEAFF.

This clonotype was recorded at least ten times. One base away lies a much larger clone, so this may be a sequencing read error. The genes are TRBV7-2 and TRBJ1-5; D unresolved. CDR1 is SGHTA, CDR2 FQGNSA, per germline. The V end was cut by 2 bases, the J end by 2 bases, with 4 bases between. CDR3 length: 13 amino acids. Here the CDR3 reads CASSLKGNQPQHF. The CDR3 region has the DNA TGTGCCAGCAGCTTAAAGGGCAATCAGCCCCAGCATTTT.

This clonotype was seen repeatedly, ten times or more. The chain recombines TRBV20-1 with TRBJ1-5, with 9 bases aligning to TRBD1. Germline CDR1 and CDR2: DFQATT and SNEGSKA (reference sequence). With 2 bases clipped from V and 1 base from J, the junction kept 6 bases outside the gene matches. The CDR3 loop spans 16 amino acids. The CDR3 DNA reads TGCAGTGCTAGATGGGGACAGGGCTTCAGCAATCAGCCCCAGCATTTT. Translating gives CSARWGQGFSNQPQHF.

At least ten counts were recorded for this clonotype. The chain joins TRBV7-6 to TRBJ1-6, with D unclear. The CDR3 has 12 amino acids. The V gene's germline CDR1 is SGHVS and CDR2 FNYEAQ. Trimming removed 8 bases from V and 10 bases from J, with 12 bases in between. The CDR3, as DNA: TGTGCCAGCGGAGACGGTAGATCACCCCTCCACTTT. This codes for CASGDGRSPLHF.

This clonotype occurred many times. The rearrangement joins TRBV5-1 to TRBJ1-4; D is undetermined. The length of the CDR3 is 13 residues. Trimming left V 0 bases short and J 7 bases short, with 7 bases between. CDR1 SGHRS and CDR2 YFSETQ come from the germline V gene. CDR3 in DNA: TGCGCCAGCAGCTTGGAGGGAACTGAAAAACTGTTTTTT. Encoded protein: CASSLEGTEKLFF. Supplemented by reference TRBV5-1 and TRBJ1-4, the full variable domain reads KAGVTQTPRYLIKTRGQQVTLSCSPISGHRSVSWYQQTPGQGLQFLFEYFSETQRNKGNFPGRFSGRQFSNSRSEMNVSTLELGDSALYLCASSLEGTEKLFFGSGTQLSVL.

This clonotype was counted many times. V usage is TRBV20-1 and J usage is TRBJ1-1; 7 bases fit TRBD1. The trim removed 3 bases at V and 6 bases at J, leaving 16 bases unmatched. CDR1 is DFQATT and CDR2 is SNEGSKA in the germline V gene (reference sequence). The CDR3 has 16 residues. The CDR3 DNA sequence: TGCAGTGCTAGGGTCGCGAGACAGGGAAGTTTGTCTGAAGCTTTCTTT. Its translation: CSARVARQGSLSEAFF.

This clonotype was seen ten or more times. The CDR3 bases are TGCAGTGCAAGTGGACAGGGTCAAGAGACCCAGTACTTC. Translation: CSASGQGQETQYF. The chain couples TRBV20-1 to TRBJ2-5; 8 bases are a match to TRBD1. Trimming cost V 6 bases and J 2 bases; bases outside gene matches: 5. Germline V gene lookup returns CDR1 DFQATT and CDR2 SNEGSKA (reference sequence). CDR3 size: 13 residues.

In its sample, this clonotype ranks as medium-sized. This chain links TRBV20-1 with TRBJ1-2; 7 bases map to TRBD1. Germline V lookup: CDR1 DFQATT, CDR2 SNEGSKA (reference sequence). Unmatched junction bases numbered 21, after V lost 7 bases and J lost 7 bases. CDR3 length equals 16 residues. The CDR3 DNA reads TGCAGTGTGCCCCACCACTCACAGGGGTCGACGATTGGCTACACCTTC. Amino acids: CSVPHHSQGSTIGYTF.

This clonotype was observed at least ten times. For the CDR3, the DNA is TGTGCCAGCAGCTTGCCATGGAGCTCCTACAATGAGCAGTTCTTC. This gives the protein CASSLPWSSYNEQFF. The chain employs TRBV5-5 and TRBJ2-1; unclear D gene. V lost 1 base to trimming and J lost 0 bases, with 8 bases between them. In germline, CDR1 is SGHKS, CDR2 YYEKEE (reference sequence). The CDR3 runs to 15 residues. Full variable domain (outside the CDR3, taken from reference TRBV5-5 and TRBJ2-1): DAGVTQSPTHLIKTRGQQVTLRCSPISGHKSVSWYQQVLGQGPQFIFQYYEKEERGRGNFPDRFSARQFPNYSSELNVNALLLGDSALYLCASSLPWSSYNEQFFGPGTRLTVL.

This clonotype was picked up many times. The rearrangement links TRBV21-1 to TRBJ1-3. TRBV21-1 is a pseudogene. CDR3 length equals 18 residues. The CDR3 bases are TGTGCCAGCAGCAAAGAGGTTGAGACAAACTCCTCTGGAAACACCATATATTTT. Amino acids: CASSKEVETNSSGNTIYF.

The table lists this clonotype with many counts. The chain has TRBV20-1 and TRBJ2-5; 8 positions match TRBD1. Looked up from germline, CDR1 is DFQATT and CDR2 is SNEGSKA (reference sequence). The junction had 7 bases not matched to a gene; V was cut back by 5 bases and J by 5 bases. The CDR3 has 13 residues. The CDR3 sequence: CSAPGTGGETQYF. CDR3 DNA sequence: TGCAGTGCTCCAGGAACAGGGGGGGAGACCCAGTACTTC.